These 3 T cell receptor beta chains share one sample of origin, sequenced in a study of CD8 T cells in ankylosing spondylitis. TCRdb ran MiXCR on the 5' RACE reads and lists one entry per CDR3 protein. Of about 240,000 distinct CDR3 sequences in the sample, over 8.5% were seen once. Sequencing was carried out using blood, either unsorted or a sorted T cell fraction (not recorded which). These receptors originate from a male donor with ankylosing spondylitis or in good health (not recorded which).

The table lists this clonotype with many counts. The chain combines TRBV5-1 with TRBJ2-2; D might be TRBD1 (5 bases). The CDR3 extends over 14 amino acids. CDR1 is SGHRS, CDR2 YFSETQ, per germline. V was cut by 0 bases and J by 5 bases, with 8 bases left in between. This CDR3 is CASSLEGVTGELFF. DNA of the CDR3: TGCGCCAGCAGCTTGGAAGGGGTGACCGGGGAGCTGTTTTTT.

This clonotype has at least ten counts. This sequence joins TRBV12-3 or TRBV12-4 and TRBJ2-1; D is uncertain. CDR3 size: 14 residues. Deletions cut 4 bases from V and 5 bases from J, with 12 bases between. CDR3 amino acids: CASSSGVKNNEQFF. CDR3 nucleotide sequence: TGTGCCAGCAGTTCTGGGGTTAAGAACAATGAGCAGTTCTTC.

In its sample, this clonotype was seen many times. The rearrangement joins TRBV10-3 to TRBJ2-2; 7 nucleotides match TRBD1. This CDR3 is built from 13 residues. In germline, CDR1 is ENHRY, CDR2 SYGVKD. V was clipped by 10 bases and J by 4 bases; unmatched bases: 6. As DNA, the CDR3 is TGTGCCAGCAGACAGGGTCGCACCGGGGAGCTGTTTTTT. It is translated as CASRQGRTGELFF.